Listed below are T cell receptor beta chains from one sample, sequenced in a study of read filtering for tumor transcriptome and immune sequencing. A single record per CDR3 protein comes from TCRdb applying MiXCR to the reads. The sample shows 35,000 to 55,000 distinct CDR3 sequences, approximately 12% of them seen only once. Material for sequencing was a population of CD138-negative cells sorted from bone marrow. Every receptor here comes from a donor aged 40 or older with multiple myeloma. Each CDR3 is given with its conserved first and last residue. D genes are given only for firm matches. A clone size is listed for some rows: how often the clone was seen (once, few, many), or a class if it is expanded.

D gene: TRBD1; clone size: many; J gene: TRBJ2-1; V gene: TRBV29-1; CDR3 protein: CSIRDRVHEQFF; CDR3 DNA: TGCAGCATCCGGGACAGGGTCCATGAGCAGTTCTTC
D gene: TRBD1; clone size: many; J gene: TRBJ2-7; V gene: TRBV20-1; CDR3 protein: CSAGKRDRSLYEQYF; CDR3 DNA: TGCAGTGCTGGAAAGAGGGACAGGAGCCTCTACGAGCAGTACTTC
D gene: TRBD1; clone size: .; J gene: TRBJ2-3; V gene: TRBV10-3; CDR3 protein: CAISEPGTGSGTQYF; CDR3 DNA: TGTGCCATCAGTGAGCCCGGGACAGGGTCGGGCACGCAGTATTTT
D gene: .; clone size: many; J gene: TRBJ2-1; V gene: TRBV4-1; CDR3 protein: CASSQLNNEQFF; CDR3 DNA: TGCGCCAGCAGCCAATTGAACAATGAGCAGTTCTTC
D gene: .; clone size: many; J gene: TRBJ2-7; V gene: TRBV2; CDR3 protein: CASSAKGTLKQYF; CDR3 DNA: TGTGCCAGCAGTGCCAAGGGGACGTTAAAGCAGTACTTC
D gene: .; clone size: many; J gene: TRBJ2-1; V gene: TRBV29-1; CDR3 protein: CSVESTSYNEQFF; CDR3 DNA: TGCAGCGTTGAATCTACGAGCTACAATGAGCAGTTCTTC
D gene: .; clone size: many; J gene: TRBJ2-1; V gene: TRBV6-2/TRBV6-3; CDR3 protein: CASREGYNEQFF; CDR3 DNA: TGTGCCAGCAGAGAGGGCTACAATGAGCAGTTCTTC
D gene: .; clone size: many; J gene: TRBJ2-1; V gene: TRBV27; CDR3 protein: CASRPARRGLDRGEQFF; CDR3 DNA: TGTGCCAGCAGGCCGGCAAGAAGGGGACTGGATCGCGGTGAGCAGTTCTTC
D gene: .; clone size: .; J gene: TRBJ1-1; V gene: TRBV27; CDR3 protein: CASSLNRADTEAFF; CDR3 DNA: TGTGCCAGCAGTTTAAACAGGGCTGACACTGAAGCTTTCTTT
D gene: .; clone size: many; J gene: TRBJ2-1; V gene: TRBV11-3; CDR3 protein: CASSLFGGTAPGSYNEQFF; CDR3 DNA: TGTGCCAGCAGCTTATTTGGAGGGACAGCGCCGGGCTCCTACAATGAGCAGTTCTTC
D gene: .; clone size: .; J gene: TRBJ1-1; V gene: TRBV29-1; CDR3 protein: CSAQDRGTEDFF; CDR3 DNA: TGCAGCGCCCAAGACCGAGGTACTGAAGATTTCTTT
D gene: TRBD2; clone size: few; J gene: TRBJ2-5; V gene: TRBV4-3; CDR3 protein: CASSQGGGAAETQYF; CDR3 DNA: TGCGCCAGCAGCCAGGGCGGGGGGGCGGCGGAGACCCAGTACTTC
D gene: .; clone size: many; J gene: TRBJ1-5; V gene: TRBV6-6; CDR3 protein: CASSPGRSGQPQHF; CDR3 DNA: TGTGCCAGCAGTCCAGGTAGGAGTGGGCAGCCCCAGCATTTT
D gene: TRBD2; clone size: many; J gene: TRBJ2-1; V gene: TRBV20-1; CDR3 protein: CSARDGRAGSYNEQFF; CDR3 DNA: TGCAGTGCTAGAGATGGGAGGGCGGGATCCTACAATGAGCAGTTCTTC
D gene: .; clone size: many; J gene: TRBJ1-4; V gene: TRBV2; CDR3 protein: CASRGGQGDFEKLFF; CDR3 DNA: TGTGCCAGCAGGGGGGGACAAGGAGACTTCGAAAAACTGTTTTTT
D gene: .; clone size: .; J gene: TRBJ2-1; V gene: TRBV11-2; CDR3 protein: CASSPTANERFF; CDR3 DNA: TGTGCCAGCAGCCCTACGGCCAATGAGCGGTTCTTT
D gene: TRBD2; clone size: many; J gene: TRBJ2-5; V gene: TRBV28; CDR3 protein: CASSRTSAIVTQYF; CDR3 DNA: TGTGCCAGCAGTCGAACTAGCGCTATTGTGACCCAGTACTTC
D gene: TRBD2; clone size: many; J gene: TRBJ2-6; V gene: TRBV5-6; CDR3 protein: CASSLNSGAPGANVLTF; CDR3 DNA: TGTGCCAGCAGCTTGAATAGCGGGGCTCCTGGGGCCAACGTCCTGACTTTC
D gene: .; clone size: many; J gene: TRBJ2-1; V gene: TRBV3-1; CDR3 protein: CASSHGSGEQFF; CDR3 DNA: TGTGCCAGCAGCCATGGTTCCGGGGAGCAGTTCTTC
D gene: TRBD1; clone size: many; J gene: TRBJ2-2; V gene: TRBV6-1; CDR3 protein: CASSRTGTPGELFF; CDR3 DNA: TGTGCCAGCAGTCGGACAGGTACCCCCGGGGAGCTGTTTTTT
D gene: TRBD1; clone size: many; J gene: TRBJ1-1; V gene: TRBV6-6; CDR3 protein: CASSARDRANTEAFF; CDR3 DNA: TGTGCCAGCAGTGCCCGGGACAGGGCGAACACTGAAGCTTTCTTT
D gene: .; clone size: many; J gene: TRBJ2-2; V gene: TRBV12-3/TRBV12-4; CDR3 protein: CASSPSSLRDGELFF; CDR3 DNA: TGTGCCAGCAGCCCGTCGTCCCTGCGAGACGGGGAGCTGTTTTTT
D gene: .; clone size: many; J gene: TRBJ1-4; V gene: TRBV20-1; CDR3 protein: CSAKGERNEKLFF; CDR3 DNA: TGCAGTGCTAAAGGGGAAAGGAATGAAAAACTGTTTTTT
D gene: TRBD2; clone size: .; J gene: TRBJ2-1; V gene: TRBV28; CDR3 protein: CASSFPRPGLAGGPRMGSYNEQFF; CDR3 DNA: TGTGCCAGCAGTTTTCCACGACCGGGACTAGCGGGAGGGCCTAGGATGGGATCCTACAATGAGCAGTTCTTC
D gene: TRBD2; clone size: many; J gene: TRBJ2-2; V gene: TRBV7-3; CDR3 protein: CASSPTPGGPGGELFF; CDR3 DNA: TGTGCCAGCAGCCCCACCCCGGGAGGGCCGGGCGGGGAGCTGTTTTTT
D gene: .; clone size: many; J gene: TRBJ1-2; V gene: TRBV2; CDR3 protein: CASTRGPTNYGYTF; CDR3 DNA: TGTGCCAGCACGAGGGGACCGACTAACTATGGCTACACCTTC
D gene: .; clone size: many; J gene: TRBJ1-1; V gene: TRBV12-3/TRBV12-4; CDR3 protein: CASSLRSTEAFF; CDR3 DNA: TGTGCCAGCAGCCTGAGGTCCACTGAAGCTTTCTTT
D gene: .; clone size: few; J gene: TRBJ2-5; V gene: TRBV3-1; CDR3 protein: CASSLTSGGETLYF; CDR3 DNA: TGTGCCAGCAGCCTAACCAGCGGTGGGGAGACCCTGTACTTC
D gene: .; clone size: many; J gene: TRBJ1-2; V gene: TRBV6-1; CDR3 protein: CASSVGTWAQNYGYTF; CDR3 DNA: TGTGCCAGCAGTGTCGGGACGTGGGCACAAAACTATGGCTACACCTTC
D gene: TRBD1; clone size: many; J gene: TRBJ2-7; V gene: TRBV2; CDR3 protein: CASSLTGGPTGEQYF; CDR3 DNA: TGTGCCAGCAGTTTAACAGGGGGCCCCACGGGAGAGCAGTACTTC
D gene: .; clone size: many; J gene: TRBJ2-3; V gene: TRBV27; CDR3 protein: CASSLRQISTDTQYF; CDR3 DNA: TGTGCCAGCAGTTTACGACAGATAAGCACAGATACGCAGTATTTT
D gene: TRBD1; clone size: many; J gene: TRBJ1-1; V gene: TRBV30; CDR3 protein: CAWSPTGAIIAFF; CDR3 DNA: TGTGCCTGGAGTCCGACAGGGGCGATAATCGCTTTCTTT
D gene: .; clone size: many; J gene: TRBJ2-5; V gene: TRBV28; CDR3 protein: CASSGEETQYF; CDR3 DNA: TGTGCCAGCAGCGGAGAAGAGACCCAGTACTTC
D gene: .; clone size: .; J gene: TRBJ2-3; V gene: TRBV7-2; CDR3 protein: CASTLGSSVTDTQYF; CDR3 DNA: TGTGCCAGCACCCTTGGTTCGTCAGTCACAGATACGCAGTATTTT
D gene: TRBD1; clone size: many; J gene: TRBJ1-1; V gene: TRBV12-3/TRBV12-4; CDR3 protein: CASSIWTGGAEAFF; CDR3 DNA: TGTGCCAGCAGTATTTGGACAGGGGGAGCTGAAGCTTTCTTT
D gene: TRBD1; clone size: many; J gene: TRBJ2-3; V gene: TRBV30; CDR3 protein: CAWSTGQATGDTQYF; CDR3 DNA: TGTGCCTGGAGTACCGGACAGGCGACGGGAGATACGCAGTATTTT
D gene: .; clone size: many; J gene: TRBJ2-5; V gene: TRBV6-2/TRBV6-3; CDR3 protein: CASRRTYGEETQYF; CDR3 DNA: TGTGCCAGCAGAAGGACGTACGGGGAGGAGACCCAGTACTTC
D gene: .; clone size: many; J gene: TRBJ1-1; V gene: TRBV20-1; CDR3 protein: CSANLAPGFRPEAFF; CDR3 DNA: TGCAGTGCTAATTTGGCTCCCGGGTTTCGGCCTGAAGCTTTCTTT
D gene: TRBD2; clone size: many; J gene: TRBJ2-2; V gene: TRBV20-1; CDR3 protein: CSARASGRDTGELFF; CDR3 DNA: TGCAGTGCTAGAGCTAGCGGGAGGGACACCGGGGAGCTGTTTTTT
D gene: TRBD2; clone size: many; J gene: TRBJ2-1; V gene: TRBV18; CDR3 protein: CASRPGLEGNEQFF; CDR3 DNA: TGTGCCAGCCGGCCGGGACTAGAGGGGAATGAGCAGTTCTTC
D gene: .; clone size: many; J gene: TRBJ2-2; V gene: TRBV29-1; CDR3 protein: CSGRQERNTGELFF; CDR3 DNA: TGCAGCGGGCGACAGGAGAGGAACACCGGGGAGCTGTTTTTT
D gene: .; clone size: many; J gene: TRBJ2-1; V gene: TRBV20-1; CDR3 protein: CSAGGRNEQFF; CDR3 DNA: TGCAGTGCCGGAGGCAGGAATGAGCAGTTCTTC
D gene: .; clone size: many; J gene: TRBJ2-7; V gene: TRBV20-1; CDR3 protein: CSATLGGYSYEQYF; CDR3 DNA: TGCAGTGCAACGTTGGGAGGCTATTCCTACGAGCAGTACTTC
D gene: TRBD1; clone size: once; J gene: TRBJ2-5; V gene: TRBV5-4; CDR3 protein: CASSFRDRAQETQYF; CDR3 DNA: TGCGCCAGCAGCTTCCGGGACAGGGCCCAAGAGACCCAGTACTTC
D gene: .; clone size: many; J gene: TRBJ1-1; V gene: TRBV5-1; CDR3 protein: CASSLEQSLNTEAFF; CDR3 DNA: TGCGCCAGCAGCTTGGAACAGAGCCTTAACACTGAAGCTTTCTTT
D gene: .; clone size: .; J gene: TRBJ2-1; V gene: TRBV7-9; CDR3 protein: CPSSLIVHEQFF; CDR3 DNA: TGTCCCAGCAGCCTTATTGTTCATGAGCAGTTCTTC
D gene: TRBD2; clone size: many; J gene: TRBJ2-5; V gene: TRBV20-1; CDR3 protein: CSAKERRTSGRLGQETQYF; CDR3 DNA: TGCAGTGCTAAAGAGCGTAGGACTAGCGGGAGGCTGGGGCAAGAGACCCAGTACTTC